The clone carrying this T cell receptor (beta chain) has a handful of counts. Universal primer sites and UMIs were introduced during 5'RACE template-switching synthesis of TCR cDNA. MiXCR, run by TCRdb on the 5' RACE reads, gives a single entry per CDR3 protein. The profile shows 400,000 to 450,000 distinct CDR3 sequences, 18% of them singletons. This entry comes from a study of T cells after yellow fever vaccination. The CDR3 contains 14 residues. Trimming removed 6 bases at V and 6 bases at J, with 15 bases between. Per germline, CDR1 MNHEY and CDR2 SVGEGT. The source is a man aged 18-30 years who received the YFV17D yellow fever vaccine. The sample was PBMCs, taken before the yellow fever booster vaccination. The genes are TRBV6-2 or TRBV6-3 and TRBJ1-5; D may be TRBD1 (5 bases). In nucleotides, the CDR3 is TGTGCCAGCAGCTCTCCGGGGGTCGGTCAGCCCCAGCATTTT. The encoded protein is CASSSPGVGQPQHF.